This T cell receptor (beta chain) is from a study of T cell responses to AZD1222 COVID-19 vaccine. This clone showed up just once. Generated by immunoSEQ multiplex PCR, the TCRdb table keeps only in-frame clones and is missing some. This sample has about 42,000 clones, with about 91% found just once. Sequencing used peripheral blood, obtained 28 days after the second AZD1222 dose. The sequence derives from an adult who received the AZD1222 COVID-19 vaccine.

CDR3 sequence: CASTDPHPNEKLFF. The CDR3 DNA is TGTGCCAGTACGGACCCGCACCCGAATGAAAAACTGTTTTTT. V and J are TRBV19 and TRBJ1-4, with D unresolved. CDR1 LNHDA and CDR2 SQIVND come from the germline V gene (reference sequence). V was pared by 7 bases and J by 5 bases, with 14 bases between. The CDR3 covers 14 residues. Together with reference TRBV19 and TRBJ1-4, the CDR3 gives the full variable domain: DGGITQSPKYLFRKEGQNVTLSCEQNLNHDAMYWYRQDPGQGLRLIYYSQIVNDFQKGDIAEGYSVSREKKESFPLTVTSAQKNPTAFYLCASTDPHPNEKLFFGSGTQLSVL.